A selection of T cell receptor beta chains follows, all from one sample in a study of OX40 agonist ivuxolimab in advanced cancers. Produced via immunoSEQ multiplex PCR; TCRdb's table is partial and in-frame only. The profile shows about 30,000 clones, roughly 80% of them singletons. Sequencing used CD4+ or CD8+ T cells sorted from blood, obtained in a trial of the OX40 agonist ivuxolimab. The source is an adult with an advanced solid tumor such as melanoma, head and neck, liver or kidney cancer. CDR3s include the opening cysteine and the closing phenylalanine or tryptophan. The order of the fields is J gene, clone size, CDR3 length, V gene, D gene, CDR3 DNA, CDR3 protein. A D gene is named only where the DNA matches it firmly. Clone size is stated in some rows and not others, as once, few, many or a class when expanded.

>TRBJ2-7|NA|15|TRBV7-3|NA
TGTGCCAGCAGCTTAATGGGGACGGACCCCTACGAGCAGTACTTC
CASSLMGTDPYEQYF
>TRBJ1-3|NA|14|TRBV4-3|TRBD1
TGCGCCAGCAGCCCGGGGACAGCTGGAAACACCATATATTTT
CASSPGTAGNTIYF
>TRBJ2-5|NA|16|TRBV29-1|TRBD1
TGCAGCGTTGAAGATGGGACAGGGGTCGACCAAGAGACCCAGTACTTC
CSVEDGTGVDQETQYF
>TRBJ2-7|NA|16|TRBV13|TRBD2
TGTGCCAGCAGCTCCCGACTAGCGGGAGGTTTTAGGGAGCAGTACTTC
CASSSRLAGGFREQYF
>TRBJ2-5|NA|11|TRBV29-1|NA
TGCAGCGTTGAAAGGAAGGAGACCCAGTACTTC
CSVERKETQYF
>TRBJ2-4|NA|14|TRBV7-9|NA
TGTGCCAGCAGCTCCACAGGGAAATCGGACATTCAGTACTTC
CASSSTGKSDIQYF
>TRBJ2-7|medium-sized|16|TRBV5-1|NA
TGCGCCAGCAGCTTGGGTCAGGGACGGGTCTCCTACGAGCAGTACTTC
CASSLGQGRVSYEQYF
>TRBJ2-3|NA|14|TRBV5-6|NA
TGTGCCAGCAGCTTGGTGGGGGAGGAGGATACGCAGTATTTT
CASSLVGEEDTQYF
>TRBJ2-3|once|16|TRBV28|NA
TGTGCCAGCAGTTTAGTGGGGACATTTAGCACAGATACGCAGTATTTT
CASSLVGTFSTDTQYF
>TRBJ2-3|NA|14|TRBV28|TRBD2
TGTGCCAGCAGCCCGGGACTAGCGGGAAGTACGCAGTATTTT
CASSPGLAGSTQYF
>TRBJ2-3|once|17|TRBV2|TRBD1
TGTGCCAGCAGTCAGTTTGGACAGGGGGATTTTACAGATACGCAGTATTTT
CASSQFGQGDFTDTQYF
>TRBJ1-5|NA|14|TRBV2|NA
TGTGCCAGCAGTGAAAACAGGTGGAATCAGCCCCAGCATTTT
CASSENRWNQPQHF
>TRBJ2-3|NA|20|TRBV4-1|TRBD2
TGCGCCAGCAGCCAGGTTACAGGGAGGCTAGCGGGCGCCAGCACAGATACGCAGTATTTT
CASSQVTGRLAGASTDTQYF
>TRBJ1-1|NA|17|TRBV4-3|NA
TGCGCCAGCAGCCGGGCCGGAATTCTTACGGGGGGAACTGAAGCTTTCTTT
CASSRAGILTGGTEAFF
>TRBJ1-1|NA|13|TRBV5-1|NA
TGCGCCAGCAGCTTCGGCGGGAACACTGAAGCTTTCTTT
CASSFGGNTEAFF
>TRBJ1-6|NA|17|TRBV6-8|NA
TGTGCCAGCACCCTTCAGGGGCCTGAGGGCAGGAGCTCACCCCTCCACTTT
CASTLQGPEGRSSPLHF
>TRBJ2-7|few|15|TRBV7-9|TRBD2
TGTGCCAGCAGCTTAGGGACTAGCGGGAGGATCGAGCAGTACTTC
CASSLGTSGRIEQYF
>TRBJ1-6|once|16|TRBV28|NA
TGTGCCAGCAGTCGATACAGGTTCCGTCCCGATTCACCCCTCCACTTT
CASSRYRFRPDSPLHF
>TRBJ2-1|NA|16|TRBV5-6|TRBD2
TGTGCCAGCAGCTTGGCCGGGACTAGCGGCTACAATGAGCAGTTCTTC
CASSLAGTSGYNEQFF
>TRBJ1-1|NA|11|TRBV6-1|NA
TGTGCCAGCAGTGACAGGTCTGAAGCTTTCTTT
CASSDRSEAFF
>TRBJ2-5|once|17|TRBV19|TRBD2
TGTGCCAGCGGGACCCGGGGACTAGCGAGTCCACAAGAGACCCAGTACTTC
CASGTRGLASPQETQYF
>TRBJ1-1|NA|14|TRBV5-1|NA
TGCGCCAGCAGCTTGCGGGGGGCGAACACTGAAGCTTTCTTT
CASSLRGANTEAFF
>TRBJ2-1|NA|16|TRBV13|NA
TGTGCCAGCAGCCTTCGACTAGGAGAAAGATACAATGAGCAGTTCTTC
CASSLRLGERYNEQFF
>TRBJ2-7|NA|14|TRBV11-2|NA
TGTGCCAGCAGCTGGGACGGTCTCTCCTACGAGCAGTACTTC
CASSWDGLSYEQYF
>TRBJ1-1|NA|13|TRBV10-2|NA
TGCGCCAGCAGTGAGTACAGGGTTACTGAAGCTTTCTTT
CASSEYRVTEAFF
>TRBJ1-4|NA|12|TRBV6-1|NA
TGTGCCAGCACCGAGGGGGGCGAAAAACTGTTTTTT
CASTEGGEKLFF
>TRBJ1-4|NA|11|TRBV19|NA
TGTGCCAGTAGATGGGGGGAAAAACTGTTTTTT
CASRWGEKLFF
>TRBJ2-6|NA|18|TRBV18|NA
TGTGCCAGCTCACCCTCGGGTGGAACCCACTCTGGGGCCAACGTCCTGACTTTC
CASSPSGGTHSGANVLTF
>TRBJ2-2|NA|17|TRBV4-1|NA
TGCGCCAGCAGCGATGCCCTGCCAGGGGAAGGCACCGGGGAGCTGTTTTTT
CASSDALPGEGTGELFF
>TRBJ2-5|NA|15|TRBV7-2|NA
TGTGCCAGCAGCTTAGGGGGGGGCACTGTGAAGACCCAGTACTTC
CASSLGGGTVKTQYF
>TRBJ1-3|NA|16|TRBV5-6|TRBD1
TGTGCCAGCAGCTCAGTGGACAGGGCAGATGGAAACACCATATATTTT
CASSSVDRADGNTIYF